What follows describes a single T cell receptor (beta chain). The specificity of this receptor is unknown. Base qualities are not recorded, but no much larger clone differs from it by a single base. The library came from the immunoSEQ multiplex PCR assay. Survey resolution was applied, with two replicates of about 200 ng each being run for a total of around 400 ng of DNA per sample. Rearranged TCRB sequences in genomic DNA were detected with the hsTCRB kit using multiplex PCR primers targeting V and J genes. The first PCR used the QIAGEN Multiplex PCR Kit for about 32 cycles to amplify the CDR3 region. A second PCR of approximately 8 cycles attached sample barcodes and Illumina adapters to each replicate. Pooled libraries were quantified using a QuantStudio 6 and the KAPA library quantification kit. Approximately 14 pM of pooled libraries were sequenced on an Illumina MiSeq with 156-cycle single-end reads and a 15-cycle index read. The published analysis was carried out like this. Of 150,000 to 200,000 unique clonotypes, 1.5% to 2% were flagged by VDJdb annotation as previously reported viral-epitope-specific clonotypes. The immunoSEQ Data Assistant and immunoSEQ Analyzer converted raw reads into normalized, annotated TCRB repertoires. Clonotypes were analyzed with the immunarch R package version 0.6.5 and BioAnalyzer. Richness was estimated after downsampling every repertoire to the clone count of the smallest repertoire. Clonotypes were classified as expanded, contracted or novel by Fisher's exact tests, with novel defined as zero frequency before treatment. Significantly changed CDR3 beta sequences were clustered with GLIPH2 at simulation_depth=1000 and kmer_min_depth=3, and CDR3s shorter than five residues were left out. As stored in TCRdb, this immuneACCESS dataset retains in-frame rearrangements with V and J assigned. A fraction of the clones does not appear; measured against another copy, unresolved V genes explain less than half of the discrepancy, and the remainder lacks a known reason. The V and J calls and clone size are taken from that table; D and trimming were inferred from the DNA. The sample records roughly 4,500 clones, less than 85% of which are singletons. Roughly a quarter of the sample comes from the top ten.

A distance of 14 bases separates the germline ends of V and J, which lose 2 bases and 1 base respectively. The CDR3 covers 16 residues, taking in both the cysteine and the phenylalanine. Only the CDR3 DNA stays, 48 bases, in frame from base 1. The germline V gene (reference sequence) specifies MNHEY as CDR1 and SMNVEV as CDR2. T-cell subsets were not sorted, and bulk bone marrow was analyzed instead. Bone marrow from more than nine myelodysplastic syndrome patients was immunosequenced for TCR beta CDR3 regions before and after hypomethylating agent therapy. To track the repertoire longitudinally, every patient provided one baseline bone marrow along with two to three bone marrows taken at different post-treatment timepoints. Genomic DNA was extracted from whole bone marrow, and quality was checked by TapeStation, NanoDrop OneC and PicoGreen assays. The data originate from a study of hypomethylating agent response in myelodysplastic syndrome (dated by TCRdb to 2020 to 2023). Background on the whole study: Patients were treated with the hypomethylating agents azacitidine (most of the 11) or decitabine (3 of 11). The cohort was composed of roughly ten male and 2 female myelodysplastic syndrome patients. On average the patients were roughly 70 +/- 6.9 years old, and a diploid cytogenetic profile was seen most often. TET2 mutation was identified most frequently, being present in 5 of 11 patients. About five patients did not respond, whereas six or seven responded with either complete response or hematologic improvement. Response was defined as complete response or hematologic improvement, and patients meeting neither criterion were classed as non-responders.

The paper's findings and limits, for the study overall: A possible recognition of novel MDS antigens by the shared GLIPH2 clusters was not confirmed and needs experimental validation. Only about 11 patients were analyzed, so the cohort was small. Richness, rarefaction diversity and clonality did not change significantly after hypomethylating agent treatment, across all patients or within response groups. Novel clonotypes appeared more often in responders, whereas non-responders had more contracted clonotypes after treatment. Because the healthy control donors and the MDS patients were not matched by age, the comparison between MDS and healthy samples could have been affected.

Recombination joined TRBV27 with TRBJ1-1, and the D gene may be TRBD1, 5 bases matching. The source of this sequence is a human donor with myelodysplastic syndrome. The sequenced sample was bone marrow, obtained before or after starting hypomethylating agent treatment for myelodysplastic syndrome (not recorded which). The CDR3 reads as follows: CASSLIPPGGNTEAFF. At the DNA level, the sequence is TGTGCCAGCAGTTTAATTCCCCCCGGGGGGAACACTGAAGCTTTCTTT.